The sequence of this TCR beta chain was determined in a study of shared T cell receptors in the human thymus. The J segment lost 7 bases and the V segment lost 1 base, leaving 16 bases of the junction unmatched. CDR1 and CDR2 (germline): LGHNA, YNFKEQ. The CDR3 is made up of 20 amino acids. Here immunoSEQ multiplex PCR was the method, and the copy in TCRdb shows in-frame clones only, minus some. This sample has hundreds of thousands of clones; 95% occur once, and the top ten carry roughly 0.02%. V and J are TRBV4-2 and TRBJ2-7; 16 bases map to TRBD2. This TCR was recovered from a human donor. The sample comprised thymocytes. The CDR3 protein is CASSQVGGTSGRASGGEQYF. The CDR3 coding sequence is TGTGCCAGCAGCCAAGTTGGTGGGACTAGCGGGAGGGCCTCAGGGGGGGAGCAGTACTTC.